The T cell receptor (beta chain) under discussion was sequenced for a study of regulatory T cells in long-lasting Graves disease. V lost 3 bases to trimming and J lost 0 bases, with 7 bases between them. CDR1 is DFQATT and CDR2 is SNEGSKA in the germline V gene (reference sequence). This CDR3 has 13 residues. Time point in this sample: newly diagnosed GD, antithyroid drugs for less than 3 months. PBMC-derived RNA was used for the TCR library. Library construction for TCR beta used iRepertoire HTBI primers and Arm-PCR of CDR3 regions. TCRdb reprocessed the multiplex PCR reads with MiXCR, giving one entry per CDR3 protein. The sample records about 300,000 distinct CDR3 sequences, over 15% being singletons. This clonotype has a handful of counts.

The specimen comprised peripheral blood mononuclear cells (PBMCs), sampled at new diagnosis, from a patient treated with antithyroid drugs. The clonotype comes from a female donor with Graves disease. V is TRBV20-1 and J is TRBJ2-3; no firm D call. The CDR3 here is CSASGRSTDTQYF. CDR3 bases: TGCAGTGCTAGCGGCCGGAGCACAGATACGCAGTATTTT.